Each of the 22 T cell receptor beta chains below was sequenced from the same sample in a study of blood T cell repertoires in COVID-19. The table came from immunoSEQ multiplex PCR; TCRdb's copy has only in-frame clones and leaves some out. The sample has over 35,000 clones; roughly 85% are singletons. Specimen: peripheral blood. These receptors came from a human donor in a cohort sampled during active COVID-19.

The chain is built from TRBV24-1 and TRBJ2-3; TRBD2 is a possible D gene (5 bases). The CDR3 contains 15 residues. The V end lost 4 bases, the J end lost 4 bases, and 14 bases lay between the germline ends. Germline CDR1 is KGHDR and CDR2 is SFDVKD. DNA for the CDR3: TGTGCCACCAGTGACACACGAGGGCCCCCAGATACGCAGTATTTT. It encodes CATSDTRGPPDTQYF.

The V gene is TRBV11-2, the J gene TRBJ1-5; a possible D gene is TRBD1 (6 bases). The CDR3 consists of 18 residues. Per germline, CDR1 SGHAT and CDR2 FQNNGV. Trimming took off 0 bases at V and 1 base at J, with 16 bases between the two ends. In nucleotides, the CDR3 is TGTGCCAGCAGCTTAGAGCCTTGGGGGGGCGGAAGCAATCAGCCCCAGCATTTT. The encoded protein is CASSLEPWGGGSNQPQHF.

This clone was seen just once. Here the CDR3 reads CASSLDFQGWDTIYF. CDR3 nucleotide sequence: TGTGCCAGCAGCTTAGATTTCCAGGGCTGGGACACCATATATTTT. V is TRBV11-2 and J is TRBJ1-3; maybe TRBD1 (5 bases). This CDR3 is built from 15 residues. V shed 0 bases and J shed 8 bases, with 14 bases lying between them. The germline V gene has CDR1 SGHAT and CDR2 FQNNGV.

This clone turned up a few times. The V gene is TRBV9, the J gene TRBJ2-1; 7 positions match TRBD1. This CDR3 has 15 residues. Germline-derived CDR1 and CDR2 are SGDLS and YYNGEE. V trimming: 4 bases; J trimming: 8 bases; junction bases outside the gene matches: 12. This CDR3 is CASSSRLIGTDEQFF. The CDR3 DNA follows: TGTGCCAGCAGCTCTCGCTTGATCGGGACAGATGAGCAGTTCTTC.

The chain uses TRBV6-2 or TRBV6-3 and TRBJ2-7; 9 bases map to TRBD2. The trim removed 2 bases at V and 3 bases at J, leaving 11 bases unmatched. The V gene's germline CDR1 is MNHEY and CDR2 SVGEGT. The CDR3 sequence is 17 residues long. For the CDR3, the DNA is TGTGCCAGCAGTTACCCGACCGCGGGAGGGCGGGTCTACGAGCAGTACTTC. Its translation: CASSYPTAGGRVYEQYF.

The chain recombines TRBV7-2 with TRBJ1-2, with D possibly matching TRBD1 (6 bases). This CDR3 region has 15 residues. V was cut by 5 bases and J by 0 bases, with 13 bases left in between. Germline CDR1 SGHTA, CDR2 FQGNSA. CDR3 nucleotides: TGTGCCAGCAGCCCCGACAGGACCTCTAACTATGGCTACACCTTC. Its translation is CASSPDRTSNYGYTF.

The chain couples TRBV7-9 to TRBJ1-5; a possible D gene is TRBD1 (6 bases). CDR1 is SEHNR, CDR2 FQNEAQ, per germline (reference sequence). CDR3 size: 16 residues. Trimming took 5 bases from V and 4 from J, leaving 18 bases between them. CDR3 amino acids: CASSAEGRGTNQPQHF. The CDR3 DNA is TGTGCCAGCAGCGCAGAGGGCAGGGGTACTAATCAGCCCCAGCATTTT.

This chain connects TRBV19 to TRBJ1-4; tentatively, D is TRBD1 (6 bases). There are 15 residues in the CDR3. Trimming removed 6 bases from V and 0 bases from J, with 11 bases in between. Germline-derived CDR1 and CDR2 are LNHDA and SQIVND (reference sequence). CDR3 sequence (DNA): TGTGCCAGTAGGGACAGAGCCGCAACTAATGAAAAACTGTTTTTT. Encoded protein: CASRDRAATNEKLFF. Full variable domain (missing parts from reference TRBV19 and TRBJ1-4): DGGITQSPKYLFRKEGQNVTLSCEQNLNHDAMYWYRQDPGQGLRLIYYSQIVNDFQKGDIAEGYSVSREKKESFPLTVTSAQKNPTAFYLCASRDRAATNEKLFFGSGTQLSVL.

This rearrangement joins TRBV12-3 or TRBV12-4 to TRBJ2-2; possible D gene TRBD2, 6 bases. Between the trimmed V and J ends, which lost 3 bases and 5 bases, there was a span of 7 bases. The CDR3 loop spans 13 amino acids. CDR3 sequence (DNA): TGTGCCAGCAGTTTGGGAGGAACCGGGGAGCTGTTTTTT. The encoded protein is CASSLGGTGELFF.

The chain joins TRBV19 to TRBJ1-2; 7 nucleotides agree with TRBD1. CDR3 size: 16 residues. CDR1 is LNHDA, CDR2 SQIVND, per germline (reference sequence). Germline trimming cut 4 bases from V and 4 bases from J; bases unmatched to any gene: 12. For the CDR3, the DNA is TGTGCCAGTAGTACAGGACAGGCCCTAATCCGCTATGGCTACACCTTC. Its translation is CASSTGQALIRYGYTF.

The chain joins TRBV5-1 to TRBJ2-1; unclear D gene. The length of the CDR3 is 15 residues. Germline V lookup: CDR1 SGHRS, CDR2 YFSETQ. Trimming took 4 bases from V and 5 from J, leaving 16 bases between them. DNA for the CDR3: TGCGCCAGCAGCCAAACGCGAACAGAGAACAATGAGCAGTTCTTC. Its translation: CASSQTRTENNEQFF.

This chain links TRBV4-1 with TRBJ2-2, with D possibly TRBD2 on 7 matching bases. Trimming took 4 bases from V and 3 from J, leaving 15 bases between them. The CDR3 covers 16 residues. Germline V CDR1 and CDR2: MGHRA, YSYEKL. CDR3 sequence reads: CASSLFWGGDTGELFF. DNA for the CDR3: TGCGCCAGCAGCCTCTTCTGGGGGGGCGACACCGGGGAGCTGTTTTTT.

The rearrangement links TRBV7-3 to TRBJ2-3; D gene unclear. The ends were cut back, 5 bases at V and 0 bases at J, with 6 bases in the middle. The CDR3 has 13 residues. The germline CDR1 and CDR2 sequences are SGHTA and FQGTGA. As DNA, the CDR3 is TGTGCCAGCAGCCAGATCAGCACAGATACGCAGTATTTT. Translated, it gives CASSQISTDTQYF.

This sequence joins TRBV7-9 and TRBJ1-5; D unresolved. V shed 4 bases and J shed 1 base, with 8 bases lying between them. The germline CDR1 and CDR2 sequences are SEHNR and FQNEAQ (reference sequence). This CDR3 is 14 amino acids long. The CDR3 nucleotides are TGTGCCAGCAGCTCGACGGGGAGCAATCAGCCCCAGCATTTT. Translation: CASSSTGSNQPQHF.

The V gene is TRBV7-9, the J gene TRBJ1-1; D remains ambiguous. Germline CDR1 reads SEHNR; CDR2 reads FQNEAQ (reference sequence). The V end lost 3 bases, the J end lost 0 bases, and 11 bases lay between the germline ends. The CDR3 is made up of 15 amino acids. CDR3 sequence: CASSFGLIMNTEAFF. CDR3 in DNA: TGTGCCAGCAGCTTCGGACTGATCATGAACACTGAAGCTTTCTTT.

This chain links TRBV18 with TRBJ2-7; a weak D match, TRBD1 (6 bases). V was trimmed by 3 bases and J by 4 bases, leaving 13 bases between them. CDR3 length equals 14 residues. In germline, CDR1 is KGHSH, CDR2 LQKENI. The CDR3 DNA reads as TGTGCCAGCTCACCCGGGACACACCATTACGAGCAGTACTTC. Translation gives CASSPGTHHYEQYF.

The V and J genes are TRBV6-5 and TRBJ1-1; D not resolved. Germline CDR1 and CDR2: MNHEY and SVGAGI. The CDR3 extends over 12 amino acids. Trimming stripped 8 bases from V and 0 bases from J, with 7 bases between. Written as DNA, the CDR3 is TGTGCCAGCGCCAGCGTGAACACTGAAGCTTTCTTT. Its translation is CASASVNTEAFF.

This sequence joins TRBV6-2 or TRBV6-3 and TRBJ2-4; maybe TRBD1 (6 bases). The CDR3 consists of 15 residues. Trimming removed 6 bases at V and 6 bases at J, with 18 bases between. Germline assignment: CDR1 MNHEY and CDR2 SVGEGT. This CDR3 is CASSPGPGQRNIQYF. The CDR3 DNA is TGTGCCAGCAGCCCAGGCCCCGGACAGAGAAACATTCAGTACTTC.

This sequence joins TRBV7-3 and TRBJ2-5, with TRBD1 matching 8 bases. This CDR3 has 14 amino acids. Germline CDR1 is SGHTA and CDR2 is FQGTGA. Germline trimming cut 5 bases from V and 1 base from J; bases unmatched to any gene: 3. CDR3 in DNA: TGTGCCAGCAGCAGTACAGGGGGCCAAGAGACCCAGTACTTC. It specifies CASSSTGGQETQYF.

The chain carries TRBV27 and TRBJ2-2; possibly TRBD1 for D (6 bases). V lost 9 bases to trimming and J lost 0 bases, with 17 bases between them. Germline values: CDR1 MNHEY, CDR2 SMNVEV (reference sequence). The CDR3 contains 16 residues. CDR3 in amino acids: CASHRTAKANTGELFF. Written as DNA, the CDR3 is TGTGCCAGTCACCGGACAGCCAAGGCGAACACCGGGGAGCTGTTTTTT.

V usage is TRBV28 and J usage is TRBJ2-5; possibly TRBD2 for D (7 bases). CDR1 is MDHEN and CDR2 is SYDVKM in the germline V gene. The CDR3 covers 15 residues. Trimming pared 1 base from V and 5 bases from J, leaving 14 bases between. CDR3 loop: CASSLSRGATETQYF. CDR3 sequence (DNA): TGTGCCAGCAGTTTATCCCGGGGGGCGACGGAGACCCAGTACTTC.

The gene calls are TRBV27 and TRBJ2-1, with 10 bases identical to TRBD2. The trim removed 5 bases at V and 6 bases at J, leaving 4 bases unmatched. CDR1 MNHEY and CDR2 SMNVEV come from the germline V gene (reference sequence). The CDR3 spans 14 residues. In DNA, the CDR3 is TGTGCCAGCAGTACCCGGACTAGCGGCAATGAGCAGTTCTTC. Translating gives CASSTRTSGNEQFF.